This T cell receptor beta chain is drawn from a study of blood T cell repertoires in COVID-19. Study-wide context: In each case, the material was cDNA or gDNA derived from T cells, B-cell-depleted T cells, or PBMCs.

Adults between roughly 18 and 95 years of age took part from some 25 US areas. The CDR3 has 17 residues. In germline, CDR1 is SGHAT, CDR2 FQNNGV. Losses at the gene ends were 4 bases for V and 4 bases for J; bases not matched to a gene: 12. In the study's own analysis: Estimation of nucleated cell counts was performed using reference gene primer amplification. The table came from immunoSEQ multiplex PCR; TCRdb's copy has only in-frame clones and leaves some out. The V and J calls and clone size are taken from that table; D and trimming were inferred from the DNA. The sample includes under 500,000 clones, around nine tenths seen only once; the top ten take around 1.8%.

The sequenced material came from PBMCs or T cells enriched from blood (not recorded which). The gene calls are TRBV11-2 and TRBJ2-3; the match to TRBD2 covers 9 bases. This clonotype was sampled from a woman aged 18 to 35 with acute COVID-19. This chain's CDR3 is CASSSWVSGRGADTQYF. The CDR3 coding sequence is TGTGCCAGCAGCTCTTGGGTTAGCGGGAGAGGGGCAGATACGCAGTATTTT.